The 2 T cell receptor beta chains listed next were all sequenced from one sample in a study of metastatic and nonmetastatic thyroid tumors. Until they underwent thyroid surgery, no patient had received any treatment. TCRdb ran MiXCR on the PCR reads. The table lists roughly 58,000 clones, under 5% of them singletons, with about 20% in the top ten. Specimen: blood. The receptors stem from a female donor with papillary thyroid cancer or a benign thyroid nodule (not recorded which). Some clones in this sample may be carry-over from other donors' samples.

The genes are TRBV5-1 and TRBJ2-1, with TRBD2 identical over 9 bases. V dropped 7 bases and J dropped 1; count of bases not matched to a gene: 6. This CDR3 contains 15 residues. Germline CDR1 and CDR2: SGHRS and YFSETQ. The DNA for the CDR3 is TGCGCCAGCGGGGTAGCGGGAGCGTCCTACAATGAGCAGTTCTTC. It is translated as CASGVAGASYNEQFF.

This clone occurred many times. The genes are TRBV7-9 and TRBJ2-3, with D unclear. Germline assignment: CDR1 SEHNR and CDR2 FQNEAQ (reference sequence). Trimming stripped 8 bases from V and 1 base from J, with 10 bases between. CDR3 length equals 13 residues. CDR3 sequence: CASGVAGTDTQYF. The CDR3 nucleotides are TGTGCCAGCGGGGTTGCCGGCACAGATACGCAGTATTTT.